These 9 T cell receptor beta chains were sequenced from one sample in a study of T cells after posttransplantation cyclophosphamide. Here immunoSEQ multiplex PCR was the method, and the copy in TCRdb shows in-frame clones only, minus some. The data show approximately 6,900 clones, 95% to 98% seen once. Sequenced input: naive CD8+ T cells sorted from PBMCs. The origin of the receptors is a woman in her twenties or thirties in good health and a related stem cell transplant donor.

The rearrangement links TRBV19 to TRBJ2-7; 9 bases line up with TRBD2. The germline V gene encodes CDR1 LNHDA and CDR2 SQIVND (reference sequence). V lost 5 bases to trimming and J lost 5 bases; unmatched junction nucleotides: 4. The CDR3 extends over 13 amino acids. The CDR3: CASSAKRGDEQYF. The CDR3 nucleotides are TGTGCCAGTAGTGCGAAGCGGGGGGACGAGCAGTACTTC.

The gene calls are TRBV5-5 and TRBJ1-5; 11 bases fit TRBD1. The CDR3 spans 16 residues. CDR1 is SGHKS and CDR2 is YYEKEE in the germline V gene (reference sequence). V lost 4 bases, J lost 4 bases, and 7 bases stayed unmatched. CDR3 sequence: CASSPRGTGGNQPQHF. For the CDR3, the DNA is TGTGCCAGCAGCCCTCGCGGGACAGGGGGGAATCAGCCCCAGCATTTT.

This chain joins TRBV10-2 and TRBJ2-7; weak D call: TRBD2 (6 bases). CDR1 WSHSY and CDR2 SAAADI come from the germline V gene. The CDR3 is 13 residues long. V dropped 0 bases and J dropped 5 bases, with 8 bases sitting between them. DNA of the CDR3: TGCGCCAGCAGTGAGTCCGGCGGGGACGAGCAGTACTTC. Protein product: CASSESGGDEQYF.

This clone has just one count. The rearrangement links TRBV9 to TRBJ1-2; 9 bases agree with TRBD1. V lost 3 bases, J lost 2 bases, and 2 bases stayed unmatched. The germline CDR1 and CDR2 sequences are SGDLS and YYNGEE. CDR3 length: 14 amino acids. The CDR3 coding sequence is TGTGCCAGCAGCGACACAGGGGGCAACTATGGCTACACCTTC. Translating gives CASSDTGGNYGYTF.

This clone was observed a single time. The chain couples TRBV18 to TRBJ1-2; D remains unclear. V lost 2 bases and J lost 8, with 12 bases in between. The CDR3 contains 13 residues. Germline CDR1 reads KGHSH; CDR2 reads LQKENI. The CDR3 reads CASSPTSTGGYTF. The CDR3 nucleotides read TGTGCCAGCTCACCAACTTCGACGGGGGGCTACACCTTC.

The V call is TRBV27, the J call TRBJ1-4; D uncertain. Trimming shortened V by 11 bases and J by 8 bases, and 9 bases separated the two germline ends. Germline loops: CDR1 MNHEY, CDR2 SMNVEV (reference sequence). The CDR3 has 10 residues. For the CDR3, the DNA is TGTGCCTCGGGAGGAGAAAAACTGTTTTTT. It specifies CASGGEKLFF.

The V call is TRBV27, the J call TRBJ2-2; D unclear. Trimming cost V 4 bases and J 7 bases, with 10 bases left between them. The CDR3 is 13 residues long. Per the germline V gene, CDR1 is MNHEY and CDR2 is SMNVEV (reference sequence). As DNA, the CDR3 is TGTGCCAGCAGTTCCCGGTACGTCGGGGAGCTGTTTTTT. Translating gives CASSSRYVGELFF.

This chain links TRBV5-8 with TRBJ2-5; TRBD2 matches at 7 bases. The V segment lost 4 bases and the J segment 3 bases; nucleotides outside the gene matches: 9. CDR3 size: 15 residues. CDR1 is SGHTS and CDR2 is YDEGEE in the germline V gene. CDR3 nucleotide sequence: TGTGCCAGCAGCCCCCTTTCGGGGGGTGAAGAGACCCAGTACTTC. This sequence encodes CASSPLSGGEETQYF.

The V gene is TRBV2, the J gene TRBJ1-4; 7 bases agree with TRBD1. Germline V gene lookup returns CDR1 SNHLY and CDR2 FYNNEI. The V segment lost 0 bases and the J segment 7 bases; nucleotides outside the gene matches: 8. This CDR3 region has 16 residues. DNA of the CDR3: TGTGCCAGCAGTGAAGCTCCCGGGCAGGGGGGTGAAAAACTGTTTTTT. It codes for CASSEAPGQGGEKLFF.